These 16 T cell receptor beta chains were sequenced from one sample in a study of human T cells and chemical hapten exposure listed by TCRdb under 2021. This specimen's time point label, interpreted: patch test 1, 2 weeks after DPC sensitization. The treatment or condition label for this specimen denotes: therapeutic diphenylcyclopropenone sensitization with weekly scalp DPC. The method behind the library was RACE. Data came from a NextSeq 500. The public reads were quality trimmed at Q25 with fastp and then assembled into clones with MiXCR by TCRdb, keeping productive beta chains. Records with the same CDR3 protein are collapsed into one entry carrying the most frequent genes and DNA. The sample table records around 300,000 distinct CDR3 sequences; around 6.9% of these occur just once. The ten largest clones represent about 8% of the sample. The specimen was whole blood, collected in connection with sensitization to the hapten diphenylcyclopropenone (DPC). These receptors came from a woman in her late teens or twenties with alopecia areata. Some clones in this sample may be carry-over from other donors' samples.

In this sample, this clonotype turned up a few times. The rearrangement links TRBV13 to TRBJ2-5, with TRBD2 identical over 8 bases. The CDR3 covers 14 residues. Germline lookup yields CDR1 PRHDT and CDR2 FYEKMQ (reference sequence). The junction had 6 bases not matched to a gene; V was cut back by 7 bases and J by 2 bases. CDR3: CASNDGGDQETQYF. As DNA, the CDR3 is TGTGCCAGCAATGACGGGGGGGATCAAGAGACCCAGTACTTC.

The chain joins TRBV5-4 to TRBJ1-6; a weak D match, TRBD1 (5 bases). V was trimmed by 0 bases and J by 9 bases, leaving 10 bases between them. From germline, CDR1 is SGHNT and CDR2 YYREEE (reference sequence). The CDR3 loop spans 14 amino acids. CDR3 region: CASSLGGAGSPLHF. Here the CDR3 DNA reads TGTGCCAGCAGCTTGGGAGGGGCCGGTTCACCCCTCCACTTT. Drawing the rest from reference TRBV5-4 and TRBJ1-6, the complete variable domain is ETGVTQSPTHLIKTRGQQVTLRCSSQSGHNTVSWYQQALGQGPQFIFQYYREEENGRGNFPPRFSGLQFPNYSSELNVNALELDDSALYLCASSLGGAGSPLHFGNGTRLTVT.

V usage is TRBV3-1 and J usage is TRBJ2-1; D is tentatively TRBD1 or TRBD2 (5 bases each). The ends were cut back, 8 bases at V and 10 bases at J, with 12 bases in the middle. Germline values: CDR1 LGHDT, CDR2 YNNKEL (reference sequence). CDR3 length equals 11 residues. The CDR3, as DNA: TGTGCCAGCGGGGACCAACGAGAGCAGTTCTTC. Its translation: CASGDQREQFF.

This chain uses TRBV28 with TRBJ2-5; perhaps TRBD2 as D (5 bases). Germline V gives CDR1 MDHEN, CDR2 SYDVKM. The V end lost 3 bases, the J end lost 11 bases, and 10 bases lay between the germline ends. This CDR3 comprises 11 residues. CDR3 coding DNA: TGTGCCAGCAGTTTCGCGAGGGCGCAGTACTTC. Its translation is CASSFARAQYF.

The chain couples TRBV6-1 to TRBJ1-1; 9 bases are shared with TRBD1. The germline V gene has CDR1 MNHNS and CDR2 SASEGT. CDR3 length: 15 amino acids. After removal of 6 bases from V and 7 bases from J, the junction contained 12 bases not matched to a gene. CDR3 bases: TGTGCCAGCAGATATAATGACAGGGGGAATTTTGAAGCTTTCTTT. Translation: CASRYNDRGNFEAFF.

The V gene is TRBV5-1, the J gene TRBJ1-1; 12 bases match TRBD1. This CDR3 comprises 17 residues. Germline lookup yields CDR1 SGHRS and CDR2 YFSETQ. V was clipped by 4 bases and J by 4 bases; unmatched bases: 11. The CDR3 reads CASSDRGTGGLGTEAFF. The CDR3, as DNA: TGCGCCAGCAGCGATCGCGGGACAGGGGGCTTGGGCACTGAAGCTTTCTTT.

This clonotype was recorded many times. The V gene is TRBV9, the J gene TRBJ1-5; D possibly corresponds to TRBD1 (5 bases). Germline lookup yields CDR1 SGDLS and CDR2 YYNGEE. This CDR3 contains 14 residues. V was pared by 2 bases and J by 0 bases, with 6 bases between. DNA for the CDR3: TGTGCCAGCAGCGTGACAGATAGCAATCAGCCCCAGCATTTT. Its protein is CASSVTDSNQPQHF.

This clonotype was seen at least ten times. The rearrangement uses TRBV6-6 and TRBJ2-3; the match to TRBD2 covers 11 bases. Germline loops: CDR1 MNHNY, CDR2 SVGAGI (reference sequence). The CDR3 length is 16 residues. The V gene end was trimmed by 8 bases and the J gene end by 2 bases; junction bases not matched to a gene: 9. CDR3 in amino acids: CASSYTLAGATDTQYF. The CDR3 coding sequence is TGTGCCAGCTCATACACACTAGCGGGGGCCACAGATACGCAGTATTTT.

V and J are TRBV18 and TRBJ1-2, with D unclear. V lost 3 bases and J 8 bases, leaving 16 bases between the germline ends. Germline values: CDR1 KGHSH, CDR2 LQKENI. CDR3 length equals 14 residues. The chain's CDR3 is CASSPHPTGEGYTF. The CDR3 coding sequence is TGTGCCAGCTCACCGCACCCGACCGGGGAGGGCTACACCTTC.

This chain uses TRBV20-1 with TRBJ2-7; perhaps TRBD1 as D (7 bases). The CDR3 sequence is 15 residues long. Deletions cut 0 bases from V and 4 bases from J, with 16 bases between. CDR1 DFQATT and CDR2 SNEGSKA come from the germline V gene (reference sequence). DNA for the CDR3: TGCAGTGCTAGAGATCTTGAACAGGGGACTTACGAGCAGTACTTC. It codes for CSARDLEQGTYEQYF.

Details on this clonotype: A clone one base away is much larger, so this may be a read error. The rearrangement joins TRBV2 to TRBJ2-7; D is unresolved. The CDR3 is 12 residues long. Trimming stripped 4 bases from V and 6 bases from J, with 10 bases between. Per the germline V gene, CDR1 is SNHLY and CDR2 is FYNNEI. The CDR3 region has the DNA TGTGCCAGCAGTGGGCAGACCTTCGAGCAGTACTTC. It is translated as CASSGQTFEQYF.

This clonotype has only a few counts. This chain uses TRBV6-2 or TRBV6-3 with TRBJ2-1; 11 bases align to TRBD2. CDR1 and CDR2 (germline): MNHEY, SVGEGT. CDR3 length: 14 amino acids. Trimming removed 6 bases from V and 7 bases from J; junction bases left unmatched: 5. CDR3: CASRHSGGVNEQFF. Written as DNA, the CDR3 is TGTGCCAGCAGACATAGCGGGGGGGTAAATGAGCAGTTCTTC.

In this sample, this clonotype turned up many times. The J gene is TRBJ2-1, the V gene TRBV7-2; D call uncertain. The germline CDR1 and CDR2 sequences are SGHTA and FQGNSA. With 5 bases removed from V and 0 bases from J, the gap between germline ends came to 5 bases. The CDR3 has 13 amino acids. In DNA form, the CDR3 reads TGTGCCAGCAGCCTAAGCTCCTACAATGAGCAGTTCTTC. This sequence encodes CASSLSSYNEQFF.

This clonotype was observed a few times. The rearrangement links TRBV5-1 to TRBJ2-5; no definite D call. The germline CDR1 and CDR2 sequences are SGHRS and YFSETQ. The CDR3 consists of 14 residues. V lost 0 bases, J lost 2 bases, and 8 bases lay in between. The CDR3 DNA follows: TGCGCCAGCAGCTTGGAAGGATTACAAGAGACCCAGTACTTC. Translated: CASSLEGLQETQYF. The full variable domain, completed using reference TRBV5-1 and TRBJ2-5, is KAGVTQTPRYLIKTRGQQVTLSCSPISGHRSVSWYQQTPGQGLQFLFEYFSETQRNKGNFPGRFSGRQFSNSRSEMNVSTLELGDSALYLCASSLEGLQETQYFGPGTRLLVL.

V gene TRBV28 combines with J gene TRBJ1-5; maybe TRBD1 (5 bases). Per germline, CDR1 MDHEN and CDR2 SYDVKM. The CDR3 covers 14 residues. Trimming shortened V by 4 bases and J by 8 bases, and 15 bases separated the two germline ends. Here the CDR3 DNA reads TGTGCCAGCAGTTCAGGACGGGGACGGGAGCCCCAGCATTTT. It specifies CASSSGRGREPQHF.

This clonotype was counted many times. The junction departs from germline at one end; a sequencing error may be responsible. The chain is built from TRBV7-9 and TRBJ2-1; D possibly matches TRBD1 or TRBD2 (6 bases each). This CDR3 contains 12 residues. Looked up from germline, CDR1 is SEHNR and CDR2 is FQNEAQ (reference sequence). The CDR3 region is CASSLAGGDLVF. Here the CDR3 DNA reads TGTGCCAGCAGCTTAGCGGGGGGCGATTTGGTCTTC.